A selection of T cell receptor beta chains follows, all from one sample in a study of cytomegalovirus exposure and HLA in healthy donors. Clones were read by immunoSEQ multiplex PCR, and TCRdb kept only the in-frame ones, dropping some. Seen here are more than 150,000 clones, approximately 84% observed once, and the top ten hold roughly 6%. Sequenced sample: PBMCs. The receptor set was obtained from a woman aged 30 to 39 in good health and CMV-seropositive. CDR3s include the opening cysteine and the closing phenylalanine or tryptophan. Fields, in order: V gene, clone size, D gene, J gene, CDR3 protein, CDR3 DNA. The D gene is left open where the match is weak. Size tells how often a clone was seen (once, few, many) or the class of an expanded clone, and some rows leave it out.

TRBV6-5,NA,TRBD1,TRBJ1-2,CASSYAPPGQGHGYTF,TGTGCCAGCAGTTACGCACCCCCGGGACAGGGGCACGGCTACACCTTC
TRBV14,NA,TRBD2,TRBJ2-7,CASSPWGGKRGEQYF,TGTGCCAGCAGCCCCTGGGGGGGGAAAAGGGGCGAGCAGTACTTC
TRBV28,NA,NA,TRBJ2-4,CASSPLSQLENIQYF,TGTGCCAGCAGTCCACTCTCTCAACTTGAAAACATTCAGTACTTC
TRBV11-2,few,NA,TRBJ2-5,CASTQLGQGLTAETQYF,TGTGCCAGCACCCAGTTAGGGCAGGGGCTTACGGCGGAGACCCAGTACTTC
TRBV5-1,NA,NA,TRBJ1-5,CASSAGIGNQPQHF,TGCGCCAGCAGTGCGGGGATCGGCAATCAGCCCCAGCATTTT
TRBV7-2,NA,TRBD2,TRBJ2-5,CASSPSGGLETQYF,TGTGCCAGCAGTCCCAGCGGGGGGTTAGAGACCCAGTACTTC
TRBV27,once,NA,TRBJ2-3,CASSKLTTALNTDTQYF,TGTGCCAGCAGTAAACTGACGACAGCTTTAAACACAGATACGCAGTATTTT
TRBV6-4,few,NA,TRBJ1-4,CASSSTGNNEKLFF,TGTGCCAGCAGCTCAACAGGGAATAATGAAAAACTGTTTTTT
TRBV5-8,NA,TRBD1,TRBJ1-2,CASSFGFRGISGYTF,TGTGCCAGCAGCTTCGGTTTCAGGGGGATCTCCGGCTACACCTTC
TRBV7-9,NA,TRBD1,TRBJ1-6,CASKWDRTNSPLHF,TGTGCCAGCAAATGGGACAGGACGAATTCACCCCTCCACTTT
TRBV5-1,NA,TRBD2,TRBJ2-5,CASSLAVAGGLQETQYF,TGCGCCAGCAGCTTGGCCGTAGCGGGAGGCCTCCAAGAGACCCAGTACTTC
TRBV2,NA,NA,TRBJ2-7,CASSDPPGAYYEQYF,TGTGCCAGCAGTGATCCCCCCGGAGCCTACTACGAGCAGTACTTC
TRBV27,NA,TRBD2,TRBJ2-1,CASSPGLAGGRNEQFF,TGTGCCAGCAGTCCGGGACTAGCGGGAGGGCGGAATGAGCAGTTCTTC
TRBV9,NA,TRBD2,TRBJ2-1,CASSVSGGWDEQFF,TGTGCCAGCAGCGTTAGCGGGGGGTGGGATGAGCAGTTCTTC
TRBV11-2,NA,TRBD1,TRBJ1-5,CASSLDRTGSQPQHF,TGTGCCAGCAGCTTAGATAGGACAGGGAGCCAGCCCCAGCATTTT
TRBV2,once,NA,TRBJ2-2,CASKKLPNSNTGELFF,TGTGCCAGCAAGAAACTACCAAACTCGAACACCGGGGAGCTGTTTTTT
TRBV4-2,NA,TRBD2,TRBJ2-2,CASSRLAGSTGELFF,TGTGCCAGCAGCCGTCTAGCGGGCTCCACCGGGGAGCTGTTTTTT
TRBV10-3,NA,TRBD1,TRBJ2-7,CAIRDPWTGDEQYF,TGTGCCATCAGGGACCCCTGGACAGGGGACGAGCAGTACTTC
TRBV6-5,NA,NA,TRBJ1-2,CASGRAKGYGYTF,TGTGCCAGCGGCAGGGCGAAAGGGTATGGCTACACCTTC
TRBV11-2,few,TRBD1,TRBJ1-2,CASSLTTGGVDGYTF,TGTGCCAGCAGCTTAACGACAGGGGGAGTCGATGGCTACACCTTC
TRBV7-8,once,NA,TRBJ2-2,CASSFERFTVNTGELFF,TGTGCCAGCAGCTTTGAGAGGTTCACCGTGAACACCGGGGAGCTGTTTTTT
TRBV9,NA,NA,TRBJ2-1,CASSLSGQSNEQFF,TGTGCCAGCAGCCTTAGCGGACAAAGCAATGAGCAGTTCTTC
TRBV5-1,NA,NA,TRBJ1-1,CASRQTGMNTEAFF,TGCGCCAGCAGACAGACAGGCATGAACACTGAAGCTTTCTTT
TRBV27,NA,NA,TRBJ2-5,CASSLDPTSREQYF,TGTGCCAGCAGTTTAGATCCTACGAGTCGGGAGCAGTACTTC
TRBV6-1,NA,NA,TRBJ1-2,CASKRDYGYTF,TGTGCCAGCAAGCGGGACTATGGCTACACCTTC
TRBV7-9,NA,NA,TRBJ1-1,CASSLALSTGRNTEAFF,TGTGCCAGCAGCTTAGCGCTAAGCACAGGGAGGAACACTGAAGCTTTCTTT
TRBV10-1,once,NA,TRBJ2-2,CASSERQANGELFF,TGCGCCAGCAGTGAGAGACAGGCGAACGGGGAGCTGTTTTTT
TRBV5-4,NA,NA,TRBJ1-2,CASSPPGAEARGYTF,TGTGCCAGCAGCCCCCCCGGAGCGGAGGCGCGTGGCTACACCTTC
TRBV5-4,NA,NA,TRBJ1-3,CASKIETGNTIYF,TGTGCCAGCAAAATAGAGACTGGAAACACCATATATTTT
TRBV6-1,NA,TRBD1,TRBJ1-1,CATLGQSNTEAFF,TGTGCCACCCTGGGACAGTCGAACACTGAAGCTTTCTTT
TRBV9,NA,NA,TRBJ2-5,CASSSPRDTIQETQYF,TGTGCCAGCAGCTCCCCCCGGGACACCATACAAGAGACCCAGTACTTC
TRBV7-9,NA,NA,TRBJ1-5,CASSTDSQPQHF,TGTGCCAGCAGCACCGACAGTCAGCCCCAGCATTTT
TRBV9,NA,NA,TRBJ2-3,CASSVDPPGLVTDTQYF,TGTGCCAGCAGCGTAGACCCCCCGGGACTGGTCACAGATACGCAGTATTTT
TRBV9,NA,TRBD1,TRBJ2-3,CASSVATGQGTDTQYF,TGTGCCAGCAGCGTAGCTACAGGACAGGGCACAGATACGCAGTATTTT
TRBV18,NA,NA,TRBJ2-7,CASSPDSYEQYF,TGTGCCAGCTCACCAGATAGCTACGAGCAGTACTTC
TRBV4-1,NA,TRBD1,TRBJ2-5,CASSNSIRGETQYF,TGCGCCAGCAGCAATAGTATCAGGGGGGAGACCCAGTACTTC
TRBV6-5,NA,NA,TRBJ1-4,CASSYSIGGGNEKLFF,TGTGCCAGCAGTTACTCGATTGGGGGGGGAAATGAAAAACTGTTTTTT
TRBV7-2,NA,TRBD1,TRBJ1-1,CASSLGDRGSTEAFF,TGTGCCAGCAGCTTAGGGGACAGGGGGTCCACTGAAGCTTTCTTT
TRBV27,NA,TRBD1,TRBJ2-1,CASNTGTGRYNEQFF,TGTGCCAGCAATACCGGGACAGGTAGGTACAATGAGCAGTTCTTC
TRBV7-9,NA,TRBD1,TRBJ2-7,CASSHWGQGNEQYF,TGTGCCAGCAGCCACTGGGGACAGGGGAACGAGCAGTACTTC
TRBV2,NA,NA,TRBJ1-5,CASSADWGNQPQHF,TGTGCCAGCAGTGCGGACTGGGGCAATCAGCCCCAGCATTTT
TRBV19,NA,TRBD1,TRBJ1-1,CASSSGTGANTEAFF,TGTGCCAGTAGTTCTGGGACAGGGGCGAACACTGAAGCTTTCTTT
TRBV10-2,NA,TRBD1,TRBJ1-3,CASSGTGDSGNTIYF,TGCGCCAGCAGTGGGACAGGCGACTCTGGAAACACCATATATTTT
TRBV28,NA,NA,TRBJ1-5,CASSLPRVGGRYQPQHF,TGTGCCAGCAGTTTACCCCGGGTTGGCGGTCGGTATCAGCCCCAGCATTTT
TRBV7-9,NA,NA,TRBJ2-3,CASSSLDTQYF,TGTGCCAGCAGCTCCCTAGATACGCAGTATTTT
TRBV6-1,NA,NA,TRBJ2-1,CASSEAPRSSGEQFF,TGTGCCAGCAGTGAAGCTCCCCGATCCAGCGGTGAGCAGTTCTTC
TRBV5-6,NA,NA,TRBJ2-7,CASSLGGDFYEQYF,TGTGCCAGCAGCTTGGGCGGCGACTTCTACGAGCAGTACTTC
TRBV5-8,few,TRBD1,TRBJ2-7,CASSSHPGGNYEQYF,TGTGCCAGCAGCTCTCACCCAGGGGGAAACTACGAGCAGTACTTC